This TCR beta chain was sequenced during a study of identical twins. Study-wide findings and caveats: Memory repertoires lacked the insertion deficit that abundant cord blood beta clonotypes showed.

TCRdb re-called the 5' RACE reads through MiXCR, storing one row per CDR3 protein. The repertoire has 430,000 or so distinct CDR3 sequences, roughly 26% of them found once; the top ten carry 2.9%. As for this clonotype: Its antigen remains unknown.

The sample also formed part of further work on T cells expressing NK-cell markers. As that report states: The leading position in the CD3+CD56-NKG2C+ fraction of several donors also went to these clonotypes.

This clonotype originated in a young woman in good health. Specimen: CD4+ T cells sorted from blood.

For the CDR3, the DNA is TGCAGTGCTAGAGATCTAGCGGGTTCGTACAATGAGCAGTTCTTC. Its translation is CSARDLAGSYNEQFF. The genes are TRBV20-1 and TRBJ2-1; TRBD2 agrees at 8 bases. This CDR3 has 15 amino acids. V lost 0 bases and J lost 4; bases outside the gene matches: 5. Germline values: CDR1 DFQATT, CDR2 SNEGSKA (reference sequence).